The clone carrying this T cell receptor (beta chain) has more than one count but fewer than ten. Its antigen is undetermined. This sample was included in a study of response to subunit inactivated influenza vaccine. Study results and caveats: A suggestion made by the authors is that each seasonal influenza vaccination recruits few new T cells.

TCRdb ran MiXCR on the RT-PCR reads and lists one entry per CDR3 protein. The sample holds around 570,000 distinct CDR3 sequences, under 9% seen once. The CDR3 runs 14 residues. The germline V gene has CDR1 SGHTA and CDR2 FQGNSA. Deletions cut 1 base from V and 6 bases from J, with 13 bases between. Sequenced here: PBMCs from blood, sampled about 23 months after vaccination. The chain links TRBV7-2 to TRBJ2-7; D is tentatively TRBD1 or TRBD2 (5 bases each). This TCR derives from a man aged 45 to 70 who received an inactivated influenza vaccine. The CDR3 region is CASSLDIGGSEQYF. Written as DNA, the CDR3 is TGTGCCAGCAGCTTAGATATTGGGGGAAGCGAGCAGTACTTC.